This T cell receptor (beta chain) was sequenced in a study of blood T cell repertoires in COVID-19 (TCRdb year 2020). Regarding the complete study: Samples from collaborators originated in the United States, Italy and Spain and spanned both the acute and convalescent phases of COVID-19. The material from the prospective study consisted of cDNA or gDNA derived from T cells, B-cell-depleted T cells, or PBMCs. The dataset comprised deeply sampled blood TCRbeta repertoires from subjects exposed to, actively infected with, or recovered from COVID-19. The repertoires were released in a freely available public database intended as a resource for research on the immune response to SARS-CoV-2. Samples were obtained from the ongoing ImmuneRACE study (first 160 participants) and from 1,254 subjects provided by 6 global collaborators. A de-identified subject ID, COVID-19 status, age in years and sex were almost always included in the sample metadata. Where available, HLA class I and class II types were obtained from metadata supplied by the sample provider rather than from assay-based typing.

At the junction V is shortened by 0 bases and J by 1 base, with 13 bases in between. The CDR3, from cysteine to phenylalanine, totals 17 residues. This entry keeps only the CDR3 DNA: 51 bases, framed from base 1. For CDR1 and CDR2, the germline V gene (reference sequence) lists SEHNR and FQNEAQ. The paper's findings and limits, for the study overall: Clinical and demographic metadata were provided uncurated, with the amount varying by source and participant.

In the prospective study, participants were about 18 to 100 years old, resided in approximately 25 geographic areas of the United States, and were enrolled through a virtual design. In the prospective study, cohorts were assigned on the basis of participant-reported clinical history obtained from a screening survey and a study questionnaire. Mobile phlebotomists in the prospective study collected whole blood, serum and a nasopharyngeal or oropharyngeal swab from every participant. Additional blood draws and questionnaires over an approximately 2-month period could optionally be provided by prospective study participants. Blood samples from the prospective study were shipped frozen or at room temperature prior to DNA extraction. Regarding this clone: Its antigen has not been determined. Per-base quality was not reported, and no clone a single base away is much larger than it.

TCRbeta CDR3 regions were amplified from genomic DNA using the immunoSEQ Assay, a bias-controlled multiplex PCR. Processing in the source paper ran as follows. Nucleated cell counts per sample were estimated from amplification of reference gene primers within the assay. To quantify the absolute abundance of each unique TCRbeta CDR3 rearrangement, sequence reads were collapsed and filtered. For each sample, productive Simpson clonality was calculated by taking the square root of Simpson's diversity index across productive rearrangements. TCRdb's version of the immuneACCESS table is confined to in-frame rearrangements and falls short of the full clone set. An unresolved V gene accounts for under half of the shortfall where checked; the remainder is of unknown origin. V, J and clone size were drawn from that table, and D and trimming were deduced from the DNA. The sample table shows under 250,000 clones, and around 85% are seen once. The ten largest account for approximately 9% of the sample.

The chain is assembled from TRBV7-9 and TRBJ2-1; perhaps TRBD1 is the D gene, with 7 bases matching. The receptor's source is a woman between 45 and 65 years old with acute COVID-19. The sample was PBMCs or T cells enriched from blood (not recorded which). CDR3 sequence: CASSLATAGGSYNEQFF. The DNA reads as follows: TGTGCCAGCAGCTTAGCTACGGCAGGGGGGTCCTACAATGAGCAGTTCTTC.